This T cell receptor (beta chain) was identified during a study of a mutant IDH1 vaccine in newly diagnosed glioma. Study overall: A 62.5% male, approximately 38% female split and a mean age of 40.4 years characterized treated patients.

Between the trimmed V and J ends, which lost 6 bases and 1 base, there was a span of 9 bases. Germline assignment: CDR1 MRHNA and CDR2 SNTAGT. The CDR3 contains 14 residues. Time point meaning: week 23, last vaccination. What each vaccine dose contained was 300 ug of mutant IDH1 20-mer peptide, accompanied by topical imiquimod. As for this clone: Its antigen is still unknown.

Method: immunoSEQ multiplex PCR; TCRdb's copy keeps in-frame clones and lacks some. The data hold roughly 29,000 clones, with approximately 80% observed a single time. V gene TRBV6-4 combines with J gene TRBJ2-2, with D unresolved. The input for sequencing was PBMCs, taken from a glioma patient whose treatment included an IDH1 peptide vaccine. This TCR was recovered from a young woman with glioma. The DNA for the CDR3 is TGTGCCAGCAGCGCCCGGCTGAACACCGGGGAGCTGTTTTTT. It specifies CASSARLNTGELFF.